This T cell receptor (beta chain) is from a study of blood T cell repertoires in COVID-19. Background on the study: Whether acute or convalescent, the COVID-19 samples came from the United States, Italy and Spain. Nucleic acid was either cDNA or gDNA, and it came from T cells, B-cell-depleted T cells, or PBMCs.

This clone was observed a few times. As handled by the study authors: From reference gene primer amplification, estimates of nucleated cell counts were derived. Assay used: immunoSEQ multiplex PCR; TCRdb lists only in-frame clones, some missing. V and J calls plus clone size are reproduced from that table; the DNA served to infer D and trimming. The sample has around 160,000 clones, just over 85% seen once. This CDR3 is 15 amino acids long. V shed 5 bases and J 3 bases; nucleotides not matched to a gene: 8. The V gene's germline CDR1 is SGHVS and CDR2 FQNEAQ. J is TRBJ2-7 and V is TRBV7-8; 9 nucleotides line up with TRBD1. Sequenced: peripheral blood. This TCR came from a man aged 55 to 70 with acute or convalescent COVID-19. In DNA form, the CDR3 reads TGTGCCAGCAGCGTAGAGGGACAGGGTTACTACGAGCAGTACTTC. Translation gives CASSVEGQGYYEQYF.